A single sample gave rise to the 11 T cell receptor beta chains below, sequenced in a study of shared clonotypes between healthy human individuals. TCRdb's table, derived via immunoSEQ multiplex PCR, lists solely in-frame clones and lacks some. The top ten clones hold 0.13% to 0.15% of a sample with about 2,500,000 clones, over 85% of them seen once. Input material: naive CD4+ T cells sorted from blood. Subset meaning: CD45RA+ positively selected. Receptors were obtained from a man aged 18 to 29 in good health.

This chain links TRBV15 with TRBJ1-5, with a tentative D call TRBD1 (6 bases). Trimming left V 9 bases short and J 1 base short, with 16 bases between. CDR1 is LNHNV and CDR2 is YYDKDF in the germline V gene (reference sequence). This CDR3 has 15 amino acids. The chain's CDR3 is CATGRQDTSNQPQHF. CDR3 coding DNA: TGTGCCACTGGACGACAGGATACCAGCAATCAGCCCCAGCATTTT.

This rearrangement joins TRBV5-1 to TRBJ2-5; 7 bases are shared with TRBD1. The CDR3 is 15 amino acids. Germline CDR1 SGHRS, CDR2 YFSETQ. V lost 2 bases and J lost 5; bases outside the gene matches: 9. CDR3 sequence (DNA): TGCGCCAGCAGCTTAACAGGGGTGAGAGAGGAGACCCAGTACTTC. This gives the protein CASSLTGVREETQYF.

The chain is built from TRBV5-1 and TRBJ2-7; D possibly corresponds to TRBD1 (5 bases). This CDR3 is built from 13 residues. Germline CDR1 is SGHRS and CDR2 is YFSETQ. The V and J ends lost 2 bases and 3 bases respectively, with 9 bases between them. CDR3 sequence reads: CASSLGENYEQYF. The CDR3 DNA follows: TGCGCCAGCAGCTTAGGGGAAAACTACGAGCAGTACTTC.

A few counts support this clone. The V and J genes are TRBV4-2 and TRBJ1-1; D gene unclear. The CDR3 extends over 17 amino acids. Germline V lookup: CDR1 LGHNA, CDR2 YNFKEQ. Trimming stripped 1 base from V and 1 base from J, with 16 bases between. CDR3 nucleotides: TGTGCCAGCAGCCAAGTGCTCTCTAACGGTCAGAACACTGAAGCTTTCTTT. Its translation: CASSQVLSNGQNTEAFF.

This rearrangement joins TRBV5-1 to TRBJ2-7; 9 bases align to TRBD2. The CDR3 extends over 15 amino acids. Unmatched junction bases numbered 6, after V lost 4 bases and J lost 1 base. CDR1 is SGHRS and CDR2 is YFSETQ in the germline V gene. This chain's CDR3 is CASSRGGATSYEQYF. CDR3 DNA sequence: TGCGCCAGCAGCCGCGGGGGGGCAACGTCCTACGAGCAGTACTTC.

V and J are TRBV28 and TRBJ2-5; a possible D gene is TRBD1 (5 bases). CDR3 length equals 19 residues. V shed 3 bases and J shed 1 base, with 24 bases lying between them. CDR1 and CDR2 from the germline V gene are MDHEN and SYDVKM. CDR3 amino acids: CASSFALIPARQSQETQYF. As DNA, the CDR3 is TGTGCCAGCAGTTTTGCGCTCATACCCGCCAGACAGTCCCAAGAGACCCAGTACTTC.

The rearrangement uses TRBV19 and TRBJ1-5; D is unresolved. CDR1 is LNHDA, CDR2 SQIVND, per germline (reference sequence). The length of the CDR3 is 18 residues. Trimming removed 4 bases from V and 1 base from J, with 20 bases in between. CDR3 region: CASSSLTIGRFSNQPQHF. The CDR3 bases are TGTGCCAGTAGTAGCCTAACTATCGGCAGGTTCAGCAATCAGCCCCAGCATTTT. Full variable domain (missing parts from reference TRBV19 and TRBJ1-5): DGGITQSPKYLFRKEGQNVTLSCEQNLNHDAMYWYRQDPGQGLRLIYYSQIVNDFQKGDIAEGYSVSREKKESFPLTVTSAQKNPTAFYLCASSSLTIGRFSNQPQHFGDGTRLSIL.

This clone was recorded once. V gene TRBV4-3 combines with J gene TRBJ2-5; 11 bases are shared with TRBD1. Germline V gives CDR1 LGHNA, CDR2 YSLEER. With V trimmed by 3 bases and J by 1 base, 1 base remained unmatched. The CDR3 consists of 15 residues. The DNA for the CDR3 is TGCGCCAGCAGCCAGGGGACAGGGGGCCAAGAGACCCAGTACTTC. Translated: CASSQGTGGQETQYF.

The chain uses TRBV11-2 and TRBJ2-5; D is ambiguous. V was pared by 4 bases and J by 5 bases, with 11 bases between. CDR1 is SGHAT and CDR2 is FQNNGV in the germline V gene. The CDR3 runs to 13 residues. In DNA form, the CDR3 reads TGTGCCAGCAGCTCAGCCTCCGTGGAGACCCAGTACTTC. The encoded protein is CASSSASVETQYF.

With regard to this clone: At one of its ends the junction is not consistent with the germline gene, which may arise from a read error. This rearrangement joins TRBV18 to TRBJ2-5; TRBD1 matches 7 bases. The germline gives CDR1 KGHSH, CDR2 LQKENI. This CDR3 comprises 14 residues. Written as DNA, the CDR3 is TGTGCCAGCTCACCCGGGACAGCCCAAGGGACCCAGTACTTC. Translating it yields CASSPGTAQGTQYF.

The rearrangement joins TRBV6-5 to TRBJ1-1, with unresolved D. Germline values: CDR1 MNHEY, CDR2 SVGAGI. Trimming cost V 2 bases and J 3 bases, with 10 bases left between them. This CDR3 is built from 14 residues. The CDR3 DNA is TGTGCCAGCAGTTACGGTGTACAGTACACTGAAGCTTTCTTT. The encoded protein is CASSYGVQYTEAFF.